This TCR beta chain appears in the sequencing data of a study of cytomegalovirus exposure and HLA in healthy donors. Study-level points and caveats: A later analysis linked some 17,000 TCR beta sequences to HLA alleles at 0.05 false discovery rate. A few CMV-associated chains were confirmed in vitro to be specific for CMV antigens.

In the PCR, 60 Vbeta and 13 Jbeta primers were used. Clones were sequenced by immunoSEQ multiplex PCR, and TCRdb holds only the in-frame ones, with some missing. The sample carries about 150,000 clones, approximately 82% recorded once. V lost 2 bases to trimming and J lost 1 base, with 11 bases between them. The CDR3 is 15 residues long. Germline loops: CDR1 SGHVS, CDR2 FQNEAQ. A word on this clone: The antigen is not known.

The sequence came from a woman aged 45-65 years in good health and CMV-seropositive. The rearrangement joins TRBV7-8 to TRBJ1-1; D remains unclear. Specimen: PBMCs. As DNA, the CDR3 is TGTGCCAGCAGCTTAATGGCCAGTGCGAACACTGAAGCTTTCTTT. As protein: CASSLMASANTEAFF. The full variable domain, its missing parts supplied by reference TRBV7-8 and TRBJ1-1, is GAGVSQSPRYKVAKRGQDVALRCDPISGHVSLFWYQQALGQGPEFLTYFQNEAQLDKSGLPSDRFFAERPEGSVSTLKIQRTQQEDSAVYLCASSLMASANTEAFFGQGTRLTVV.